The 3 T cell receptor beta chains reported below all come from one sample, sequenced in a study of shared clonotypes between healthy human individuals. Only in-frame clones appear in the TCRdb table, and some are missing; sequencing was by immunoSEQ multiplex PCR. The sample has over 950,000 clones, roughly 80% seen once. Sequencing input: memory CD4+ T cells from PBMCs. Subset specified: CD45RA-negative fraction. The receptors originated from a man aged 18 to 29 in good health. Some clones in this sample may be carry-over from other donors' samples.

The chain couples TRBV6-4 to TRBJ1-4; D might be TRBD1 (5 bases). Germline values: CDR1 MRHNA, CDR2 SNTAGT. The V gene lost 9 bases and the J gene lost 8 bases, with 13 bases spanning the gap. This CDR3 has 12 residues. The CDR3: CASHKGREKLFF. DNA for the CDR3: TGTGCCAGTCATAAGGGGCGAGAAAAACTGTTTTTT.

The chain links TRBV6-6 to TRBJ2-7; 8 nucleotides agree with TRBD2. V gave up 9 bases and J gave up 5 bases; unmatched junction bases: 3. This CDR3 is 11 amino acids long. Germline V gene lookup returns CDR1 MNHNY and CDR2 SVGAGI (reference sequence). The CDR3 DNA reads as TGTGCCAGTAAGCGGGAGAACGAGCAGTACTTC. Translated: CASKRENEQYF.

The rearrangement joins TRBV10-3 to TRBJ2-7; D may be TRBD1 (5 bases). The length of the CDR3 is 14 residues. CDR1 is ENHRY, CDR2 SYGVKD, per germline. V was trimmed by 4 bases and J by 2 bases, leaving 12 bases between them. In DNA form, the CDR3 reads TGTGCCATCAGTGGGTCGACAGCCCCCTACGAGCAGTACTTC. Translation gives CAISGSTAPYEQYF.